These 24 T cell receptor beta chains were all obtained from the same sample, sequenced in a study of CD8 T cells in ankylosing spondylitis (TCRdb year 2017). The library relied on 5' RACE. The reads were generated on an Illumina HiSeq 2500. The public reads were quality trimmed at Q25 with fastp and then assembled into clones with MiXCR by TCRdb, keeping productive beta chains. Each CDR3 protein appears once, grouped with its most common genes and DNA. In all, the sample holds hundreds of thousands of distinct CDR3 sequences, and 20% to 25% of those were seen once. The ten largest clones take up around 13% of the sample. Sequencing used blood, either unsorted or a sorted T cell fraction (not recorded which). The receptors were sampled from a male donor with ankylosing spondylitis or in good health (not recorded which).

This clonotype has only a few counts. The V gene is TRBV10-2, the J gene TRBJ2-7, with D uncertain. The length of the CDR3 is 16 residues. V was clipped by 6 bases and J by 0 bases, with 18 bases between them. The germline V gene has CDR1 WSHSY and CDR2 SAAADI. In nucleotides, the CDR3 is TGCGCCAGCAGAGAGATTACAGAAGACCTCTCCTACGAGCAGTACTTC. Translation gives CASREITEDLSYEQYF.

This clonotype came up a few times. This chain connects TRBV4-2 to TRBJ2-1; 8 nucleotides align to TRBD2. Germline lookup yields CDR1 LGHNA and CDR2 YNFKEQ. The CDR3 runs to 16 residues. V was pared by 3 bases and J by 8 bases, with 12 bases of the junction left unmatched. The CDR3 coding sequence is TGTGCCAGCAGCCAGGAACCCCGGGGGGGTAGCCATGAGCAGTTCTTC. Amino acids: CASSQEPRGGSHEQFF.

The V and J genes are TRBV12-3 or TRBV12-4 and TRBJ1-3, with D perhaps TRBD1 (6 bases). V was trimmed by 6 bases and J by 0 bases, leaving 12 bases between them. The CDR3 extends over 15 amino acids. CDR3 in amino acids: CASRRDTYSGNTIYF. The CDR3 DNA follows: TGTGCCAGCAGGCGGGACACTTACTCTGGAAACACCATATATTTT.

Regarding this clonotype: It may be a read error: a sequence one base away is much more abundant. This rearrangement joins TRBV6-2 or TRBV6-3 to TRBJ2-2; D uncertain. This CDR3 has 12 residues. V gave up 2 bases and J gave up 6 bases, with 4 bases separating them. Germline V lookup: CDR1 MNHEY, CDR2 SVGEGT. The CDR3 nucleotides read TGTGCCAGCAGTTACCCCCCCGGGGAGCTGTTTTTT. It codes for CASSYPPGELFF.

This clonotype was counted between two and nine times. The rearrangement links TRBV27 to TRBJ2-7; D remains unclear. This CDR3 is 15 amino acids long. CDR1 and CDR2 from the germline V gene are MNHEY and SMNVEV (reference sequence). The V end lost 3 bases, the J end lost 0 bases, and 12 bases lay between the germline ends. The CDR3 bases are TGTGCCAGCAGTTTCGTATCGGACGGCTCCTACGAGCAGTACTTC. Protein: CASSFVSDGSYEQYF.

The V and J genes are TRBV12-3 or TRBV12-4 and TRBJ2-7; unclear D gene. CDR3 size: 12 residues. The germline V and J ends were trimmed by 5 bases and 2 bases, with 7 bases remaining between them. Here the CDR3 DNA reads TGTGCCAGCAGTATAGGAACCTACGAGCAGTACTTC. Its translation: CASSIGTYEQYF.

This clonotype was counted many times. The chain combines TRBV20-1 with TRBJ2-1; D gene unclear. There are 12 residues in the CDR3. Germline V lookup: CDR1 DFQATT, CDR2 SNEGSKA (reference sequence). V was pared by 5 bases and J by 3 bases, with 8 bases between. The CDR3 is CSAPYLYNEQFF. The DNA for the CDR3 is TGCAGTGCTCCTTATCTCTACAATGAGCAGTTCTTC.

V gene TRBV4-2 combines with J gene TRBJ2-6; perhaps TRBD1 as D (5 bases). The CDR3 contains 17 residues. Germline assignment: CDR1 LGHNA and CDR2 YNFKEQ. The V gene lost 5 bases and the J gene lost 0 bases, with 14 bases spanning the gap. CDR3 bases: TGTGCCAGCAGCATTCCGCCAGGGCCCTCTGGGGCCAACGTCCTGACTTTC. This gives the protein CASSIPPGPSGANVLTF.

The chain combines TRBV5-1 with TRBJ2-5; D gene ambiguous. Trimming cost V 6 bases and J 0 bases, with 12 bases left between them. From germline, CDR1 is SGHRS and CDR2 YFSETQ. CDR3 length: 14 residues. The CDR3 spells CASTHYGYQETQYF. CDR3 DNA sequence: TGCGCCAGCACCCATTACGGGTACCAAGAGACCCAGTACTTC. Full variable domain (missing parts from reference TRBV5-1 and TRBJ2-5): KAGVTQTPRYLIKTRGQQVTLSCSPISGHRSVSWYQQTPGQGLQFLFEYFSETQRNKGNFPGRFSGRQFSNSRSEMNVSTLELGDSALYLCASTHYGYQETQYFGPGTRLLVL.

This clonotype was detected only a few times. The rearrangement links TRBV29-1 to TRBJ2-5; D may match TRBD1 or TRBD2 (6 bases each). This CDR3 contains 13 residues. Trimming left V 3 bases short and J 4 bases short, with 12 bases between. Germline V gene data show CDR1 as SQVTM and CDR2 as ANQGSEA. CDR3 in DNA: TGCAGCGTTGATACAGGGAGGCGAGAGACCCAGTACTTC. The encoded protein is CSVDTGRRETQYF.

V usage is TRBV12-3 or TRBV12-4 and J usage is TRBJ2-1, with TRBD1 as a possible D gene (7 bases). Trimming removed 5 bases from V and 8 bases from J, with 16 bases in between. The CDR3 runs to 14 residues. This chain's CDR3 is CASSPRQGGDEQFF. The CDR3 nucleotides are TGTGCCAGCAGTCCTCGGCAGGGGGGTGATGAGCAGTTCTTC.

Only a few counts were recorded for this clonotype. The rearrangement joins TRBV29-1 to TRBJ2-7; TRBD1 agrees at 8 bases. CDR1 is SQVTM and CDR2 is ANQGSEA in the germline V gene. V lost 1 base to trimming and J lost 1 base; unmatched junction nucleotides: 6. This CDR3 has 15 residues. In nucleotides, the CDR3 is TGCAGCGTTGAAGCTCTGGACAGGGAATCCTACGAGCAGTACTTC. Its translation: CSVEALDRESYEQYF.

The CDR3 DNA sequence: TGCGCCAGCAGCCAAGATAGTAACGAGCAGTACTTC. It encodes CASSQDSNEQYF. The rearrangement uses TRBV4-1 and TRBJ2-7, with D uncertain. With 0 bases removed from V and 5 bases from J, the gap between germline ends came to 5 bases. The CDR3 totals 12 residues. CDR1 is MGHRA, CDR2 YSYEKL, per germline.

This clonotype turned up a few times. J is TRBJ2-7 and V is TRBV10-3, with 7 bases aligning to TRBD2. V dropped 3 bases and J dropped 4; count of bases not matched to a gene: 6. The CDR3 has 14 amino acids. Germline V gene sequence: CDR1 ENHRY, CDR2 SYGVKD. CDR3 coding DNA: TGTGCCATCAGTGACCCGGGGGGTTATTACGAGCAGTACTTC. It translates to CAISDPGGYYEQYF.

The chain joins TRBV7-9 to TRBJ2-1, with D hard to call. Germline V gene sequence: CDR1 SEHNR, CDR2 FQNEAQ (reference sequence). The V end lost 5 bases, the J end lost 6 bases, and 11 bases lay between the germline ends. CDR3 length: 13 residues. CDR3 DNA sequence: TGTGCCAGCAGCCCCCCGGGCTTCAATGAGCAGTTCTTC. It encodes CASSPPGFNEQFF.

This clonotype was detected a few times. This chain joins TRBV12-3 or TRBV12-4 and TRBJ1-1; D remains ambiguous. The CDR3 loop spans 11 amino acids. Trimming stripped 7 bases from V and 8 bases from J, with 11 bases between. The CDR3 spells CASMTATEAFF. In DNA, the CDR3 is TGTGCCAGCATGACGGCCACGGAAGCTTTCTTT.

This chain links TRBV20-1 with TRBJ2-5; perhaps TRBD2 as D (6 bases). Trimming removed 6 bases at V and 1 base at J, with 15 bases between. The CDR3 spans 14 residues. CDR1 and CDR2 from the germline V gene are DFQATT and SNEGSKA (reference sequence). The DNA for the CDR3 is TGCAGTGCCCTGGAGGGGTCAGGCCAAGAGACCCAGTACTTC. Translated: CSALEGSGQETQYF.

This clonotype was counted between two and nine times. This sequence joins TRBV20-1 and TRBJ2-2, with 12 bases identical to TRBD1. V lost 5 bases and J lost 2; bases outside the gene matches: 6. In germline, CDR1 is DFQATT, CDR2 SNEGSKA (reference sequence). The CDR3 runs 16 residues. CDR3 nucleotide sequence: TGCAGTGCTTTTGGGGACAGGGGGCTCAACACCGGGGAGCTGTTTTTT. Amino acid sequence: CSAFGDRGLNTGELFF.

This sequence joins TRBV29-1 and TRBJ2-1, with D possibly matching TRBD1 (6 bases). Trimming removed 6 bases at V and 7 bases at J, with 19 bases between. CDR1 and CDR2 from the germline V gene are SQVTM and ANQGSEA. This CDR3 contains 14 residues. The CDR3 nucleotides read TGCAGCGTCGACTGGGGTGGGGGCGAAAATGAGCAGTTCTTC. It specifies CSVDWGGGENEQFF.

This clonotype was seen only a few times. This chain connects TRBV29-1 to TRBJ2-2, with D unresolved. The ends were cut back, 5 bases at V and 7 bases at J, with 8 bases in the middle. CDR1 and CDR2 (germline): SQVTM, ANQGSEA. This CDR3 comprises 11 residues. The CDR3 region has the DNA TGCAGCGTTTCAAGGAACGGGGAGCTGTTTTTT. This gives the protein CSVSRNGELFF.

The chain is built from TRBV2 and TRBJ1-1; D may be TRBD1 (5 bases). This CDR3 has 12 residues. V lost 9 bases and J lost 8, with 16 bases in between. The germline V gene encodes CDR1 SNHLY and CDR2 FYNNEI. The CDR3 coding sequence is TGTGCCAGGGAAGGACAAAATACGGAAGCTTTCTTT. Amino acid sequence: CAREGQNTEAFF.

V and J are TRBV9 and TRBJ2-2; 12 bases agree with TRBD2. The ends lost 2 bases at V and 7 bases at J; junction bases unmatched: 9. The length of the CDR3 is 17 residues. CDR1 is SGDLS and CDR2 is YYNGEE in the germline V gene. The DNA for the CDR3 is TGTGCCAGCAGCGTTGGGACTAGCGGGCTCCGGGGCGGGGAGCTGTTTTTT. Its protein product is CASSVGTSGLRGGELFF.

This clonotype was counted between two and nine times. The chain uses TRBV12-3 or TRBV12-4 and TRBJ1-2; D gene ambiguous. V was clipped by 7 bases and J by 0 bases, with 12 bases between them. CDR3 length: 14 residues. In DNA form, the CDR3 reads TGTGCCAGCACCTCGGAGGGCCCTAACTATGGCTACACCTTC. Amino acid sequence: CASTSEGPNYGYTF.

This clonotype was detected a few times. V is TRBV6-1 and J is TRBJ2-5; 7 nucleotides agree with TRBD2. CDR1 and CDR2 (germline): MNHNS, SASEGT. The V segment lost 4 bases and the J segment 1 base; nucleotides outside the gene matches: 3. This CDR3 spans 14 amino acids. The CDR3 DNA is TGTGCCAGCAGTGCGCTAGCGGTCCAAGAGACCCAGTACTTC. The encoded protein is CASSALAVQETQYF.